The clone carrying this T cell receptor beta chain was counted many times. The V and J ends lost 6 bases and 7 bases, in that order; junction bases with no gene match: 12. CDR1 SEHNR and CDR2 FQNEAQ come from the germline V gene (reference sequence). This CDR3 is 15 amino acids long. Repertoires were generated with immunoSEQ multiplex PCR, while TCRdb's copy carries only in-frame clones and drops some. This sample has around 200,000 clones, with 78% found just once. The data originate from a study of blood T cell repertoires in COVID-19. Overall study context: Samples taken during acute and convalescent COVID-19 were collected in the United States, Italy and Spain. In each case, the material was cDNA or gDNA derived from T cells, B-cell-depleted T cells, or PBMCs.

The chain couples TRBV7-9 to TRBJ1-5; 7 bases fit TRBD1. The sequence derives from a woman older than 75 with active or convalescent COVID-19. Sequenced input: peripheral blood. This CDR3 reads CASSSSDRARQPQHF. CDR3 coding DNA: TGTGCCAGCAGTTCCTCAGACAGGGCGAGGCAGCCCCAGCATTTT.